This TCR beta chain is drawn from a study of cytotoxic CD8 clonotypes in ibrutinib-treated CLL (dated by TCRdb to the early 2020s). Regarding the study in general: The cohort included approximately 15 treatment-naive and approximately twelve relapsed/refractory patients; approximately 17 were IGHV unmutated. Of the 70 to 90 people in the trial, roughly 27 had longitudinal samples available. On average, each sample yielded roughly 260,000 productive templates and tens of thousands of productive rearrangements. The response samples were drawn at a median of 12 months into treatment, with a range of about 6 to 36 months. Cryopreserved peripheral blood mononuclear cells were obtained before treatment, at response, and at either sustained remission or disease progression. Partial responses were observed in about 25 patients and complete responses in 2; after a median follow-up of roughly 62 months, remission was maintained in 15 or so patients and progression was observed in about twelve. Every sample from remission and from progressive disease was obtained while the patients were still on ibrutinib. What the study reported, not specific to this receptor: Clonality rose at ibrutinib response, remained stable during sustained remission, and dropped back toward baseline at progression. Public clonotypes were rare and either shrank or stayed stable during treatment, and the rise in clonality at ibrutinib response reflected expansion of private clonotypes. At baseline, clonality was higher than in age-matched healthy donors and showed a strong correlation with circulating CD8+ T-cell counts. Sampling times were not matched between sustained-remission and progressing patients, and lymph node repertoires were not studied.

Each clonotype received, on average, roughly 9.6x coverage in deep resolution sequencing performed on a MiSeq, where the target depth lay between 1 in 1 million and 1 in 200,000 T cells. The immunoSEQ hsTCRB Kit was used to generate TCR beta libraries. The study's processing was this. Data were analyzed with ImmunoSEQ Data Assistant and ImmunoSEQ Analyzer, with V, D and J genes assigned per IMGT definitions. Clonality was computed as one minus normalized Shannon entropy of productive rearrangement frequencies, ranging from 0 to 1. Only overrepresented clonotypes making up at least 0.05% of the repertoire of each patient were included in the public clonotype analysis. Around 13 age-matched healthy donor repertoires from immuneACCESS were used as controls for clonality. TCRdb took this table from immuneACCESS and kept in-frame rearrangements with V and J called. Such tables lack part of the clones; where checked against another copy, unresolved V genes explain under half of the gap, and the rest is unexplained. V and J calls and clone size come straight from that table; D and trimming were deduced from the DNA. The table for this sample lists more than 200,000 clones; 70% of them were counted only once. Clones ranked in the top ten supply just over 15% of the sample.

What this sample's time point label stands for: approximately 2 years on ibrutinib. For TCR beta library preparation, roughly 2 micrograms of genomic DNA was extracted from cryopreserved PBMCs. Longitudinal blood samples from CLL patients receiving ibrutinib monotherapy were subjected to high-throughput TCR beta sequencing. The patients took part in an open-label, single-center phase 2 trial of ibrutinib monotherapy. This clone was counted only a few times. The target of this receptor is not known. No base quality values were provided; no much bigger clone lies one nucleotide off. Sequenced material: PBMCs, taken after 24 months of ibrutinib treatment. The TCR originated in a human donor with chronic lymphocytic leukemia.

The bases are TGTGCCACCAGCAACGGACGAAACAATCAGCCCCAGCATTTT. This is translated as CATSNGRNNQPQHF. The chain was built from TRBV15 and TRBJ1-5; the D gene identity is not certain. The CDR1 and CDR2 encoded by the germline V gene (reference sequence) are LNHNV and YYDKDF. V and J are truncated by 4 bases and 3 bases respectively, leaving an intervening sequence of 10 bases. Including cysteine and phenylalanine, the CDR3 has 14 amino acids. The only DNA kept is the CDR3, 42 bases in frame from the first base.